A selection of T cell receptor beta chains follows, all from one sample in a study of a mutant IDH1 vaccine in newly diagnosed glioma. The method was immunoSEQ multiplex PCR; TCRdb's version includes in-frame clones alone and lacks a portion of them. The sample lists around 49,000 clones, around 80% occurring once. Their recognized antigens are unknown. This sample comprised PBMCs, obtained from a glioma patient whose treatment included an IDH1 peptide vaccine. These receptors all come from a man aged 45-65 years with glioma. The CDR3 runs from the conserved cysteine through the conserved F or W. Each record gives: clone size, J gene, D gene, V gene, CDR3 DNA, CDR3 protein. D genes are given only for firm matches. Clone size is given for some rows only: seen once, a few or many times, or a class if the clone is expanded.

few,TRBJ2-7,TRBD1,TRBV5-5,TGTGCCAGCAGCTCCGAGACAGGGACAAACGAGCAGTACTTC,CASSSETGTNEQYF
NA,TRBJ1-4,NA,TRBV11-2,TGTGCCAGCAGTCGGCGGGACGGACTCCCTGAAAAACTGTTTTTT,CASSRRDGLPEKLFF
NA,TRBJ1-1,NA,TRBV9,TGTGCCAGCAGCGTAACCATGAACACTGAAGCTTTCTTT,CASSVTMNTEAFF
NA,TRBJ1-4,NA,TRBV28,TGTGCCAGCACCCTTCGGGGAGGCTCCTCTTCTGAAAAACTGTTTTTT,CASTLRGGSSSEKLFF
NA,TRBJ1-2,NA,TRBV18,TGTGCCAGCTCACCACCGTCGCAGGGAAGGGGAAACTATGGCTACACCTTC,CASSPPSQGRGNYGYTF
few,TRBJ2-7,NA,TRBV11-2,TGTGCCAGCAGCCAATACCCCAGGGTACACAGGAGCTCCTACGAGCAGTACTTC,CASSQYPRVHRSSYEQYF
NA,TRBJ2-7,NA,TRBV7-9,TGTGCCAGCAGCCCGAGCCAGGGGTCATGGGAGCAGTACTTC,CASSPSQGSWEQYF
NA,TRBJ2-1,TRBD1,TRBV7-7,TGTGCTAGCAGCTTAGCGATGGGACAGTACAATGAGCAGTTCTTC,CASSLAMGQYNEQFF
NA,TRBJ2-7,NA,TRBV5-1,TGCGCCAGCAGCAAAGACCCCGGTAGGCCCTACGAGCAGTACTTC,CASSKDPGRPYEQYF
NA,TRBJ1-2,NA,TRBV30,TGTGCCTGGAGTGTAGGGTTTGGGATTGGCTATGGCTACACCTTC,CAWSVGFGIGYGYTF
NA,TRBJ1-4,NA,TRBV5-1,TGCGCCAGCAGCTACGGGGTCGGTGAAAAACTGTTTTTT,CASSYGVGEKLFF
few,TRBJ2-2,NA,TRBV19,TGTGCCAGTAGTATAGGGTATACCGGGGAGCTGTTTTTT,CASSIGYTGELFF
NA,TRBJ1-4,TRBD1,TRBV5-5,TGTGCCAGCAGCCAAGTCGGGACAGGGGAAGAAAAACTGTTTTTT,CASSQVGTGEEKLFF
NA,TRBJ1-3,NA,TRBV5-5,TGTGCCAGCAGCTGGCTCGCGGGAAACACCATATATTTT,CASSWLAGNTIYF
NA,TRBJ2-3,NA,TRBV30,TGTGCCTGGAGTGTAGGGGGGAGCACAGATACGCAGTATTTT,CAWSVGGSTDTQYF
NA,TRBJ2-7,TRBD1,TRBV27,TGTGCCAGCAGTTTCGCTACCGGGACAGGGGGCTACGAGCAGTACTTC,CASSFATGTGGYEQYF
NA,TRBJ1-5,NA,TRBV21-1,TGTGCCAGCAGCGAACGGATTAGCAATCAGCCCCAGCATTTT,CASSERISNQPQHF
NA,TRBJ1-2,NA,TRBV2,TGTGCCAGCAGTGTGTCTTATGGCTACACCTTC,CASSVSYGYTF
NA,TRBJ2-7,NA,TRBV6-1,TGTGCCAGCAGTGAAGTAAGGAACTACGAGCAGTACTTC,CASSEVRNYEQYF
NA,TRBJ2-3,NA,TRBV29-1,TGCAGCGCTGACAGGCCCACGAATGAAGGAGATACGCAGTATTTT,CSADRPTNEGDTQYF
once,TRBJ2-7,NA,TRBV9,TGTGCCAGCAGCGTAGAGGGGTACTCGGACGAGCAGTACTTC,CASSVEGYSDEQYF
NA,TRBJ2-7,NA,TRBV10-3,TGTGCCATCAGTGAGTCGGTGGGCTACGAGCAGTACTTC,CAISESVGYEQYF
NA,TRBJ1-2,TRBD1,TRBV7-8,TGTGCCAGCAGCTTAACAAGACAGGGGCCTAACTATGGCTACACCTTC,CASSLTRQGPNYGYTF
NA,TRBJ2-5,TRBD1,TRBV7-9,TGTGCCAGCAGCTACAGGGGTTCGGGCCAAGAGACCCAGTACTTC,CASSYRGSGQETQYF
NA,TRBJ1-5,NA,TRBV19,TGTGCCAGTAGTATCCCTGATTTCTCGGGCAATCAGCCCCAGCATTTT,CASSIPDFSGNQPQHF
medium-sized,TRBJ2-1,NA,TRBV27,TGTGCCAGCAGTTTCTTTCGGGGTAAGAATGAGCAGTTCTTC,CASSFFRGKNEQFF